Listed below are T cell receptor beta chains from one sample, sequenced in a study of cytomegalovirus exposure and HLA in healthy donors. Profiling relied on immunoSEQ multiplex PCR, and the TCRdb table lists in-frame clones only, not all of them. There are about 130,000 clones in the sample; about 87% occur only once, and less than 7% lies in the top ten. Material: PBMCs. The source of these receptors is a woman in her twenties or thirties in good health and CMV-seropositive. Each CDR3 is given with its conserved first and last residue. Each record gives: V gene, clone size, D gene, J gene, CDR3 DNA, CDR3 protein. A D gene is named only where the DNA matches it firmly. Clone size is given for some rows only: seen once, a few or many times, or a class if the clone is expanded.

TRBV27	.	.	TRBJ1-6	TGTGCCAGCAGAATTATTGGCAGGGGCAGAAGGGATGGTGGAGATTCACCCCTCCACTTT	CASRIIGRGRRDGGDSPLHF
TRBV7-6	.	TRBD1	TRBJ2-2	TGTGCCAGCAGCCCACAGGGGTGGGCGAACACCGGGGAGCTGTTTTTT	CASSPQGWANTGELFF
TRBV7-2	.	TRBD1	TRBJ2-7	TGTGCCAGCAGCCCCGGGACAGGGGGCTACGAGCAGTACTTC	CASSPGTGGYEQYF
TRBV5-1	.	TRBD2	TRBJ2-5	TGCGCCAGCAGCTTGGGGGGACTACCGCAAGAGACCCAGTACTTC	CASSLGGLPQETQYF
TRBV5-4	once	.	TRBJ2-3	TGTGCCAGCAGCTTGCGGCCGGGTGGGGCTAGCACAGATACGCAGTATTTT	CASSLRPGGASTDTQYF
TRBV6-5	.	TRBD1	TRBJ1-2	TGTGCCAGCAGTCAGTACAGGGGAATTAACTATGGCTACACCTTC	CASSQYRGINYGYTF
TRBV19	.	TRBD1	TRBJ2-3	TGTGCCAGTAGTTCCTGGGGGGGACAGGGAGTAAATACGCAGTATTTT	CASSSWGGQGVNTQYF
TRBV6-5	.	.	TRBJ2-6	TGTGCCAGCAGTTACTCTAGGGGATCCGGGGCCAACGTCCTGACTTTC	CASSYSRGSGANVLTF
TRBV2	.	TRBD1	TRBJ1-1	TGTGCCAGCAGGAGGGACAGCATGAACACTGAAGCTTTCTTT	CASRRDSMNTEAFF
TRBV27	.	.	TRBJ2-7	TGTGCCAGCAGTTTCAAGCGGGCCTCCTACGAGCAGTACTTC	CASSFKRASYEQYF
TRBV27	few	TRBD1	TRBJ2-2	TGTGCCAGCGCTGACAGGGGGTCGGGGGAGCTGTTTTTT	CASADRGSGELFF
TRBV6-5	.	.	TRBJ2-1	TGTGCCAGCAGTTCGGGGGGCAGCTTTTATGAGCAGTTCTTC	CASSSGGSFYEQFF
TRBV7-9	.	TRBD2	TRBJ2-2	TGTGCCAGCAGCTCGTTGACTAGCGGGAGACGTACCGGGGAGCTGTTTTTT	CASSSLTSGRRTGELFF
TRBV7-9	.	.	TRBJ2-1	TGTGCCAGCAGCTCCCTGACAGGTAGCTCCTACAATGAGCAGTTCTTC	CASSSLTGSSYNEQFF
TRBV28	.	.	TRBJ1-3	TGTGCCAGCAGTTATCCGAGCTCTGGAAACACCATATATTTT	CASSYPSSGNTIYF
TRBV20-1	few	.	TRBJ1-2	TGCAGTGCGGGGGGGCGGACTGGCTACACCTTC	CSAGGRTGYTF
TRBV27	.	.	TRBJ2-7	TGTGCCAGCAGTTTAAAGGTCCTAGCGCCCATGGAGCAGTACTTC	CASSLKVLAPMEQYF
TRBV2	.	.	TRBJ2-7	TGTGCCAGCAGGGAGTCGGGATCCTTCGTCTTC	CASRESGSFVF
TRBV6-5	.	TRBD1	TRBJ1-2	TGTGCCAGCAGTTACCACAGGGGTAATGGCTACACCTTC	CASSYHRGNGYTF
TRBV6-5	.	.	TRBJ2-3	TGTGCCAGCAGTTACTCAGGGGGTAACACAGATACGCAGTATTTT	CASSYSGGNTDTQYF
TRBV7-3	.	.	TRBJ1-1	TGTGCCAGCAGCTTAAACGGGGGCACTGAAGCTTTCTTT	CASSLNGGTEAFF
TRBV11-2	.	.	TRBJ1-3	TGTGCCAGCAGCTCATGGACAGCTCGGAGCTCTGGAAACACCATATATTTT	CASSSWTARSSGNTIYF
TRBV5-1	.	.	TRBJ1-2	TGCGCCAGCAGCCCCTCGGGGGGCGCCTATGGCTACACCTTC	CASSPSGGAYGYTF
TRBV6-5	once	TRBD1	TRBJ2-7	TGTGCCAGCAGTCAGGACAGGCAAGCCTACGAGCAGTACTTC	CASSQDRQAYEQYF
TRBV11-2	.	.	TRBJ1-5	TGTGCCAGCAGCTTAGAAAGAGGACAGCCCCAGCATTTT	CASSLERGQPQHF
TRBV6-5	.	.	TRBJ1-2	TGTGCCAGCAGCCCCTCCGGCAGCAGGGCCTATGGCTACACCTTC	CASSPSGSRAYGYTF
TRBV18	few	TRBD1	TRBJ1-2	TGTGCCAGCTCATCTTCAGGGGGAGAAAACTATGGCTACACCTTC	CASSSSGGENYGYTF
TRBV5-1	once	TRBD2	TRBJ2-5	TGCGCCAGCAGCTTGGTAACTAGCGGGGCTCAAGAGACCCAGTACTTC	CASSLVTSGAQETQYF
TRBV28	.	TRBD1	TRBJ1-5	TGTGCCAGCAGCCCCAGACAGGGTGGCAATCAGCCCCAGCATTTT	CASSPRQGGNQPQHF
TRBV7-8	.	.	TRBJ1-1	TGTGCCAGCAGCTTAAGTCCAGGGGCGAACACTGAAGCTTTCTTT	CASSLSPGANTEAFF
TRBV11-2	.	.	TRBJ2-2	TGTGCCAGCAGCTTAGCCTACAACACCGGGGAGCTGTTTTTT	CASSLAYNTGELFF
TRBV2	.	TRBD2	TRBJ2-1	TGTGCCATCTTCGGGGGAGCGGGGGGGAATGAGCAGTTCTTC	CAIFGGAGGNEQFF
TRBV6-6	.	.	TRBJ1-5	TGTGCCAGCAGTTACAACACAGGGCAGCCCCAGCATTTT	CASSYNTGQPQHF
TRBV5-1	.	.	TRBJ2-7	TGCGCCAGCAGCCCCCGCAGGCCGGGGTGGGAGCAGTACTTC	CASSPRRPGWEQYF
TRBV7-9	.	TRBD2	TRBJ2-2	TGTGCCAGCAGCTCCGGGGGGGCTCGGGCCACCGGGGAGCTGTTTTTT	CASSSGGARATGELFF
TRBV7-2	.	TRBD1	TRBJ1-1	TGTGCCAGCAGTTATCTCAGGGGGGCGAACACTGAAGCTTTCTTT	CASSYLRGANTEAFF
TRBV18	.	.	TRBJ2-1	TGTGCCAGCTCACCCCGAACTAACAATGAGCAGTTCTTC	CASSPRTNNEQFF
TRBV18	.	TRBD1	TRBJ1-2	TGTGCCAGCTCACCAGAGACGGGACAGCTGGGAGAATATGGCTACACCTTC	CASSPETGQLGEYGYTF
TRBV15	.	.	TRBJ1-5	TGTGCCACCAGCGCAGGGAGGGTCAATCAGCCCCAGCATTTT	CATSAGRVNQPQHF
TRBV28	.	TRBD2	TRBJ2-5	TGTGCCAGCAGTAGTGACGGACTAGCGGGCCAGCCCAAGACCCAGTACTTC	CASSSDGLAGQPKTQYF
TRBV27	.	.	TRBJ1-1	TGTGCCAGCAGTCATCCCCCGGGTACTGAAGCTTTCTTT	CASSHPPGTEAFF
TRBV5-1	.	.	TRBJ2-3	TGCGCCAGCAGCATACGCGGGACCGCAGATACGCAGTATTTT	CASSIRGTADTQYF
TRBV29-1	.	TRBD1	TRBJ2-1	TGCAGCGTTGTTGTGGGACAGGGGTACAATGAGCAGTTCTTC	CSVVVGQGYNEQFF